The 15 T cell receptor beta chains given below trace back to one sample, sequenced in a study of CXCR3-negative and CXCR3-positive naive CD8 T cells. Broader study findings: In CXCR3-positive naive cells, the TRB CDR3s were more hydrophobic than in CXCR3-negative naive cells.

The method, 5' RACE with UMI labels, was used to prepare the TRB cDNA libraries. TCRdb re-analyzed the 5' RACE reads; it lists each CDR3 protein once, without DNA. This sample contains around 88,000 distinct CDR3 sequences. These receptors' antigens are unknown. Sequences were obtained from naive CXCR3+ CD8+ T cells from blood. Subset denoted: CD45RO-CCR7+CD27+CD95- naive CD8+ T cells expressing CXCR3 (TNR3+). These receptors were obtained from a human donor in good health. Some clones in this sample may be carry-over from other donors' samples.

The V call is TRBV6-5, the J call TRBJ2-3; TCRdb's D call, TRBD1, is unchecked because there is no DNA. The CDR3 contains 17 residues. The V gene's germline CDR1 is MNHEY and CDR2 SVGAGI. The CDR3 protein is CASSYPGERGAEDTQYF.

V is TRBV20-1 and J is TRBJ2-7; TCRdb's assignment of TRBD2 cannot be checked, as there is no DNA. The CDR3 is 14 residues long. Germline V gene data show CDR1 as DFQATT and CDR2 as SNEGSKA (reference sequence). Here the CDR3 reads CSARGRGGPYEQYF.

The chain employs TRBV7-6 and TRBJ2-1. The CDR3 consists of 15 residues. The germline CDR1 and CDR2 sequences are SGHVS and FNYEAQ. The CDR3 reads CASSLGASSYNEQFF.

CDR3 in amino acids: CASSEIQGGNQPQHF. This chain links TRBV4-2 with TRBJ1-5; as DNA is missing, the TRBD1 call by TCRdb cannot be tested. Germline V gene data show CDR1 as LGHNA and CDR2 as YNFKEQ. The CDR3 extends over 15 amino acids.

The rearrangement links TRBV20-1 to TRBJ2-1; TCRdb gives TRBD1 as the D gene, but with no DNA this cannot be confirmed. The CDR3 spans 15 residues. The V gene's germline CDR1 is DFQATT and CDR2 SNEGSKA (reference sequence). The CDR3 here is CSATRGREDYNEQFF.

The chain joins TRBV3-1 to TRBJ1-1. Looked up from germline, CDR1 is LGHDT and CDR2 is YNNKEL (reference sequence). The CDR3 covers 13 residues. CDR3 loop: CASSPYPKTEAFF.

The chain combines TRBV3-1 with TRBJ2-2. Germline CDR1 is LGHDT and CDR2 is YNNKEL (reference sequence). CDR3 length: 16 amino acids. This CDR3 is CASSQVGAGNTGELFF.

The chain combines TRBV11-2 with TRBJ2-3; the D gene TCRdb calls, TRBD2, cannot be checked with no DNA. Germline lookup yields CDR1 SGHAT and CDR2 FQNNGV. There are 15 residues in the CDR3. CDR3 protein: CASSLVGLSTDTQYF.

The V and J genes are TRBV29-1 and TRBJ2-7; TCRdb outputs TRBD2, but without DNA this stays unchecked. Germline CDR1 reads SQVTM; CDR2 reads ANQGSEA. The CDR3 totals 17 residues. CDR3 sequence reads: CSVSPGTSGRVTYEQYF.

The chain's CDR3 is CASSLTGGIGNTIYF. The V and J genes are TRBV9 and TRBJ1-3. Germline CDR1 reads SGDLS; CDR2 reads YYNGEE. This CDR3 comprises 15 residues. Full variable domain (rest looked up from reference TRBV9 and TRBJ1-3): DSGVTQTPKHLITATGQRVTLRCSPRSGDLSVYWYQQSLDQGLQFLIQYYNGEERAKGNILERFSAQQFPDLHSELNLSSLELGDSALYFCASSLTGGIGNTIYFGEGSWLTVV.

The chain couples TRBV2 to TRBJ2-1; as DNA is missing, the TRBD2 call by TCRdb cannot be tested. The CDR3 has 13 residues. CDR1 is SNHLY, CDR2 FYNNEI, per germline. The CDR3 region is CAGRTSVPNEQFF.

The CDR3 sequence: CASSQDYSSGQSYGYTF. The V and J genes are TRBV14 and TRBJ1-2; the TCRdb call, TRBD1, lacks DNA for checking. This CDR3 region has 17 residues. In germline, CDR1 is SGHDN, CDR2 FVKESK.

J is TRBJ1-1 and V is TRBV4-3; TCRdb's D gene call, TRBD1, goes unchecked for lack of DNA. This CDR3 comprises 15 residues. Per germline, CDR1 LGHNA and CDR2 YSLEER. CDR3 residues: CASSQGWGRESEAFF.

The gene calls are TRBV29-1 and TRBJ1-1. This CDR3 comprises 14 residues. Germline V lookup: CDR1 SQVTM, CDR2 ANQGSEA. CDR3 sequence reads: CSVVGDSRNTEAFF.

The chain has TRBV18 and TRBJ2-7. Germline CDR1 KGHSH, CDR2 LQKENI. This CDR3 has 12 residues. CDR3 residues: CASSPSSHEQYF. Combining the CDR3 with reference TRBV18 and TRBJ2-7 gives the whole variable domain NAGVMQNPRHLVRRRGQEARLRCSPMKGHSHVYWYRQLPEEGLKFMVYLQKENIIDESGMPKERFSAEFPKEGPSILRIQQVVRGDSAAYFCASSPSSHEQYFGPGTRLTVT.